A single sample gave rise to the 6 T cell receptor beta chains below, sequenced in a study of T-cell reconstitution after alpha-beta-depleted transplantation in children. Unique molecular identifiers tagged the TCRbeta library. One entry per CDR3 protein results from TCRdb running MiXCR on the PCR reads. The table includes about 220,000 distinct CDR3 sequences, approximately 15% detected once. The specimen was PBMCs, mostly from graft donor cells, collected 360 days after TCRalphabeta/CD19-depleted stem cell transplant. The source is a male patient between 2 and 10 years old who had a stem cell transplant for acute lymphoblastic leukemia, so the T cells may come from the graft donor.

The chain recombines TRBV19 with TRBJ2-7; 9 bases are shared with TRBD1. Germline values: CDR1 LNHDA, CDR2 SQIVND (reference sequence). This CDR3 has 16 amino acids. V was pared by 4 bases and J by 6 bases, with 13 bases of the junction left unmatched. CDR3 region: CASSTAAQGAQGEQYF. Written as DNA, the CDR3 is TGTGCCAGTAGTACCGCCGCACAGGGGGCGCAGGGCGAGCAGTACTTC.

This clonotype was found a few times. J is TRBJ2-5 and V is TRBV23-1, with 14 bases fitting TRBD2. TRBV23-1 is reported as an ORF; its role is uncertain. The V segment lost 3 bases and the J segment 5 bases; nucleotides outside the gene matches: 14. The CDR3 is 19 residues long. CDR3: CASSHHTTSGGGFYETQYF. CDR3 DNA: TGCGCCAGCAGTCACCATACGACTAGCGGGGGGGGTTTTTATGAGACCCAGTACTTC.

The chain couples TRBV6-2 or TRBV6-3 to TRBJ2-5, with D possibly being TRBD1 (5 bases). The CDR3 has 15 amino acids. The ends were cut back, 6 bases at V and 2 bases at J, with 16 bases in the middle. CDR1 is MNHEY and CDR2 is SVGEGT in the germline V gene. CDR3 coding DNA: TGTGCCAGCAGGGGGAAACAGGCGGTACAAGAGACCCAGTACTTC. Translating gives CASRGKQAVQETQYF.

The chain combines TRBV5-1 with TRBJ2-2, with D possibly being TRBD1 (7 bases). Germline V gene data show CDR1 as SGHRS and CDR2 as YFSETQ. Trimming removed 5 bases at V and 2 bases at J, with 13 bases between. The CDR3 length is 15 residues. In nucleotides, the CDR3 is TGCGCCAGCAGGGACTACAGGGGAAACACCGGGGAGCTGTTTTTT. Encoded protein: CASRDYRGNTGELFF.

This clonotype was seen more than once but under ten times. This chain uses TRBV5-6 with TRBJ2-6; no clear D. The germline CDR1 and CDR2 sequences are SGHDT and YYEEEE. With 1 base removed from V and 0 bases from J, the gap between germline ends came to 11 bases. The CDR3 totals 17 residues. CDR3 sequence (DNA): TGTGCCAGCAGCTTGTCCGTAGGGTCCTCTGGGGCCAACGTCCTGACTTTC. Translated, it gives CASSLSVGSSGANVLTF. Together with reference TRBV5-6 and TRBJ2-6, the CDR3 gives the full variable domain: DAGVTQSPTHLIKTRGQQVTLRCSPKSGHDTVSWYQQALGQGPQFIFQYYEEEERQRGNFPDRFSGHQFPNYSSELNVNALLLGDSALYLCASSLSVGSSGANVLTFGAGSRLTVL.

V gene TRBV7-2 combines with J gene TRBJ1-5; D remains ambiguous. This CDR3 region has 19 residues. V lost 0 bases to trimming and J lost 4 bases, with 22 bases between them. Per the germline V gene, CDR1 is SGHTA and CDR2 is FQGNSA. This CDR3 reads CASSLAPTSRELSNQPQHF. DNA for the CDR3: TGTGCCAGCAGCTTAGCACCTACCTCAAGGGAGTTAAGTAATCAGCCCCAGCATTTT.